A selection of T cell receptor beta chains follows, all from one sample in a study of blood T cell repertoires in COVID-19. The method was immunoSEQ multiplex PCR; TCRdb's version includes in-frame clones alone and lacks a portion of them. Of roughly 250,000 clones detected, around four fifths appear once; the ten largest clones hold 9.5% to 15%. The sample consisted of peripheral blood. The receptors derive from an older woman with active or convalescent COVID-19. Both conserved end residues are part of each CDR3. The order of the fields is J gene, V gene, clone size, D gene, CDR3 length, CDR3 protein, CDR3 DNA. The D gene is left open where the match is weak. Expanded clones are given a class, and other clones once, few, many or no size at all.

>TRBJ1-6|TRBV6-5|-|-|14
CASRNEGYNSPLHF
TGTGCCAGCAGGAACGAGGGTTATAATTCACCCCTCCACTTT
>TRBJ1-2|TRBV6-5|-|-|16
CASSYSGGRAMDGYTF
TGTGCCAGCAGTTACTCCGGGGGTCGGGCGATGGATGGCTACACCTTC
>TRBJ2-7|TRBV7-2|-|TRBD2|16
CASSLGSAGGRNEQYF
TGTGCCAGCAGCTTAGGGTCGGCGGGGGGGCGGAACGAGCAGTACTTC
>TRBJ1-2|TRBV6-5|-|-|16
CASSYIRQSPGHGYTF
TGTGCCAGCAGTTACATCAGACAGTCGCCAGGGCATGGCTACACCTTC
>TRBJ1-4|TRBV6-2/TRBV6-3|-|-|14
CASSDLWLLEKLFF
TGTGCCAGCAGCGATCTGTGGCTCCTCGAAAAACTGTTTTTT
>TRBJ1-4|TRBV5-1|-|-|15
CASSPSGGYGEKLFF
TGCGCCAGCAGCCCGTCGGGAGGGTACGGTGAAAAACTGTTTTTT
>TRBJ2-2|TRBV10-3|-|TRBD2|15
CAISDSGGRTGELFF
TGTGCCATCAGTGATAGCGGGGGCAGGACCGGGGAGCTGTTTTTT
>TRBJ1-5|TRBV18|-|TRBD1|17
CASSPDRDLNSNQPQHF
TGTGCCAGCTCACCCGACAGGGATCTTAATAGCAATCAGCCCCAGCATTTT
>TRBJ2-7|TRBV11-3|-|TRBD1|16
CASSLGAGTGSYEQYF
TGTGCCAGCAGCTTAGGAGCCGGGACAGGGTCCTACGAGCAGTACTTC
>TRBJ1-2|TRBV7-9|-|-|13
CASSRQVNYGYTF
TGTGCCAGCAGTCGACAGGTTAACTATGGCTACACCTTC
>TRBJ2-7|TRBV7-8|-|TRBD2|15
CASSSLAGVNLEQYF
TGTGCCAGCAGCTCCTTGGCGGGGGTCAATCTCGAGCAGTACTTC
>TRBJ1-1|TRBV5-8|-|-|14
CASRRGGLNTEAFF
TGTGCCAGCAGGAGGGGGGGGCTGAACACTGAAGCTTTCTTT
>TRBJ1-5|TRBV27|-|-|13
CASSYNRDQPQHF
TGTGCCAGCAGCTATAATCGGGATCAGCCCCAGCATTTT
>TRBJ1-2|TRBV6-5|-|TRBD1|14
CASSRGQQDYGYTF
TGTGCCAGCAGCCGGGGACAGCAAGACTATGGCTACACCTTC
>TRBJ1-5|TRBV18|-|-|15
CASSPTHNSNQPQHF
TGTGCCAGCTCACCAACCCACAATAGCAATCAGCCCCAGCATTTT
>TRBJ2-3|TRBV5-1|-|-|16
CASSFIGGEVADTQYF
TGCGCCAGCAGCTTTATAGGCGGCGAGGTCGCAGATACGCAGTATTTT
>TRBJ2-2|TRBV18|-|TRBD1|19
CASSFKTLGQATRTGELFF
TGTGCCAGCTCGTTTAAAACCCTGGGACAGGCCACGAGGACCGGGGAGCTGTTTTTT
>TRBJ2-5|TRBV4-1|-|TRBD2|16
CASSRLAGDRQETQYF
TGCGCCAGCAGCCGACTAGCGGGCGATAGACAAGAGACCCAGTACTTC
>TRBJ2-7|TRBV7-9|once|TRBD1|17
CASSLGGTGTGLYEQYF
TGTGCCAGCAGCTTAGGGGGAACTGGGACAGGGCTCTACGAGCAGTACTTC
>TRBJ2-4|TRBV7-2|-|-|16
CASSSRPRVAKNIQYF
TGTGCCAGCAGCTCGAGACCCCGGGTAGCCAAAAACATTCAGTACTTC
>TRBJ2-7|TRBV2|few|-|15
CASSSLSAAHHEQYF
TGTGCCAGCAGCTCTCTTAGCGCCGCCCATCACGAGCAGTACTTC
>TRBJ1-2|TRBV5-1|few|-|13
CASSLGRGDGYTF
TGCGCCAGCAGCTTGGGCAGGGGAGATGGCTACACCTTC
>TRBJ1-6|TRBV18|-|TRBD1|16
CASSPKGALINSPLHF
TGTGCCAGCTCACCAAAGGGGGCCCTGATTAATTCACCCCTCCACTTT
>TRBJ1-2|TRBV5-1|-|TRBD1|13
CASSPGQRYGYTF
TGCGCCAGCAGCCCGGGACAGCGCTATGGCTACACCTTC
>TRBJ1-6|TRBV7-6|-|TRBD1|15
CASSWSDRADSPLHF
TGTGCCAGCAGCTGGTCGGACAGGGCTGATTCACCCCTCCACTTT
>TRBJ1-5|TRBV6-2/TRBV6-3|-|-|15
CASSTRARGNQPQHF
TGTGCCAGCAGCACTCGAGCACGAGGCAATCAGCCCCAGCATTTT
>TRBJ1-4|TRBV30|-|TRBD1|17
CAWSVAPGTGANEKLFF
TGTGCCTGGAGTGTCGCCCCCGGGACAGGGGCGAATGAAAAACTGTTTTTT
>TRBJ2-5|TRBV6-5|-|-|13
CAGSRGAGETQYF
TGTGCCGGAAGCAGGGGCGCGGGAGAGACCCAGTACTTC
>TRBJ1-2|TRBV18|-|-|16
CASSPASTGYGYGYTF
TGTGCCAGCTCACCGGCCTCAACAGGGTACGGCTATGGCTACACCTTC
>TRBJ2-6|TRBV7-2|-|-|15
CASSLDSSGANVLTF
TGTGCCAGCAGCTTGGACAGCTCTGGGGCCAACGTCCTGACTTTC
>TRBJ1-6|TRBV5-6|-|-|15
CASSPPVLRGSPLHF
TGTGCCAGCAGCCCTCCTGTATTACGAGGTTCACCCCTCCACTTT
>TRBJ2-3|TRBV6-5|-|TRBD2|14
CASRGGGGSWAQYF
TGTGCCAGCCGCGGGGGCGGGGGGAGCTGGGCGCAGTATTTT
>TRBJ2-3|TRBV19|-|TRBD2|13
CATGGGAGDTQYF
TGTGCCACCGGCGGGGGGGCGGGAGATACGCAGTATTTT
>TRBJ2-1|TRBV23-1|-|-|12
CASSQSRDEQFF
TGCGCCAGCAGTCAATCGCGAGATGAGCAGTTCTTC
>TRBJ1-2|TRBV6-5|-|TRBD1|16
CASSSLDRALYRGYTF
TGTGCCAGCAGTTCCTTGGACAGGGCCTTATACAGGGGCTACACCTTC
>TRBJ2-7|TRBV18|-|-|15
CASSPPSRVFYEQYF
TGTGCCAGCTCACCACCGTCGAGGGTATTCTACGAGCAGTACTTC
>TRBJ2-7|TRBV21-1|once|-|16
CASSKATGRVSYEQYF
TGTGCCAGCAGCAAAGCAACAGGGAGGGTCTCCTACGAGCAGTACTTC
>TRBJ2-7|TRBV15|-|TRBD1|17
CATSRGRTGALSYEQYF
TGTGCCACCAGCAGAGGCCGAACAGGGGCCCTCTCCTACGAGCAGTACTTC
>TRBJ2-1|TRBV3-1/TRBV3-2|-|TRBD1|15
CASSQGDRDDNEQFF
TGTGCCAGCAGCCAGGGGGACAGGGATGACAATGAGCAGTTCTTC
>TRBJ1-1|TRBV5-5|-|-|13
CASSLTVNTEAFF
TGTGCCAGCAGCCTTACAGTGAACACTGAAGCTTTCTTT
>TRBJ1-5|TRBV24-1|-|-|15
CATPQPRVGNQPQHF
TGTGCCACCCCCCAGCCCAGGGTGGGCAATCAGCCCCAGCATTTT
>TRBJ1-2|TRBV9|-|-|14
CASSASNPGVGYTF
TGTGCCAGCAGCGCGTCAAACCCAGGGGTTGGCTACACCTTC
>TRBJ1-2|TRBV7-9|-|-|13
CASSWTVNYGYTF
TGTGCCAGCAGCTGGACAGTTAACTATGGCTACACCTTC
>TRBJ1-1|TRBV18|-|-|11
CASNGGTEAFF
TGTGCCTCCAACGGGGGGACTGAAGCTTTCTTT
>TRBJ2-3|TRBV7-2|-|TRBD2|13
CAARLAGTDTQYF
TGTGCCGCAAGGCTAGCGGGCACAGATACGCAGTATTTT
>TRBJ1-2|TRBV12-3/TRBV12-4|-|-|13
CASSSTGIYGYTF
TGTGCCAGCAGCTCGACAGGCATCTATGGCTACACCTTC
>TRBJ1-5|TRBV6-2/TRBV6-3|-|-|15
CASSYPRYSNQPQHF
TGTGCCAGCAGTTACCCTCGTTATAGCAATCAGCCCCAGCATTTT
>TRBJ1-4|TRBV30|-|-|13
CAWKVAPREKLFF
TGTGCCTGGAAGGTGGCCCCTAGAGAAAAACTGTTTTTT